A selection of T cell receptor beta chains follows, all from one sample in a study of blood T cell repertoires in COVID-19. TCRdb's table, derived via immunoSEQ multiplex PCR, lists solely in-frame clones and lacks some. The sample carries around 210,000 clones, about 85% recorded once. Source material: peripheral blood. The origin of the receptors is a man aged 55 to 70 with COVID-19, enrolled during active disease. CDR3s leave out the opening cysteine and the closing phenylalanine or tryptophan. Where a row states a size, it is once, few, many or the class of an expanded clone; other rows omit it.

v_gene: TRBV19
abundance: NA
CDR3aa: ASSIDLGMINGYT

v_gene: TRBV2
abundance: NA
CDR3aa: ASSGGTGYQRNQPQH

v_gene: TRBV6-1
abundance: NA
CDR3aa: ASSEGPWGPTFYSNQPQH

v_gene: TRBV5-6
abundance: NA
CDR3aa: ASSGQPTDTQY

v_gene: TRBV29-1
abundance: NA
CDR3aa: SVEDGIWSGYT

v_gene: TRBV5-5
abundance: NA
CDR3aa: ASSLVVSSSGNTIY

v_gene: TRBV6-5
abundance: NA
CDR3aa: ASSLTEGAYEQY

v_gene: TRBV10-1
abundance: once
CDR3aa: ASSQEFFSNQPQH

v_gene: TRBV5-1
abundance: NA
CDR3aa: ASSLGTNEQY

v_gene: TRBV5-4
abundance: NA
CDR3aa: ASRVDSYEQY

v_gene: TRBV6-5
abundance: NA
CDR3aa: ASMGALNTGELF

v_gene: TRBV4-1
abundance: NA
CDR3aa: ASSQVVGLNTEAF

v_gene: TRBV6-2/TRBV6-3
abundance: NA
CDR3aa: ASSWDRIGGYT

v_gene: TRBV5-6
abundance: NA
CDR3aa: ASSFWDRTYSGNTIY

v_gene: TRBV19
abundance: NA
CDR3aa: ASSVVHRDRPDGYT

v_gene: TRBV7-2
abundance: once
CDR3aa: ASSQKGRDGELF

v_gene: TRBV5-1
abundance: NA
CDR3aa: ASSEPGVETQY

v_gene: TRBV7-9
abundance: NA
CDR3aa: ASSLVFQLVATNEKLF

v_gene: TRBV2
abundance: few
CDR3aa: ASSGRGPTKNIQY

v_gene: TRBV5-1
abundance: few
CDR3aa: ASSFSGGSNEQY

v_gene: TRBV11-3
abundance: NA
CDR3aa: ASSPQGRGEQF

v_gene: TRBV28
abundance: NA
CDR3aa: ASSYEGYGYT

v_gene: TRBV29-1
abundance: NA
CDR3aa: SSQTSAREQF

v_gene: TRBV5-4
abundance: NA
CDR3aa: ASSQGGTGGGYT

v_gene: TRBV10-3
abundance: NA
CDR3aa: AIRRGDRGDGYT

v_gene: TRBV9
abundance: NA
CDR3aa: ASSALQGLGPLH

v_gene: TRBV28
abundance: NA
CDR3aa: ASSPQGINNQPQH

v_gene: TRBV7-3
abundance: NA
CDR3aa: ASRGPGSTDTQY

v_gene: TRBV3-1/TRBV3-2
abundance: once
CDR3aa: ASSQVGGYGYT

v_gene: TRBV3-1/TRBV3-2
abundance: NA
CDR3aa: ASSQGRQFGPGELF

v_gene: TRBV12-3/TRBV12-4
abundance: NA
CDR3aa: ASSPTANTEAF

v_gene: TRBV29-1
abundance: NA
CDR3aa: SVDQGGYGYT

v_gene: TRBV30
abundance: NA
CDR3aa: AWTLEGEGGNSPLH

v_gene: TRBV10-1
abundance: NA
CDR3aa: ASSEGLAGYEQY

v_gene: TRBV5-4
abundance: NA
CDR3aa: ASSSTGKSYNEQF

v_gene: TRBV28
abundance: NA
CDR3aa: ASSIQGIQPQH

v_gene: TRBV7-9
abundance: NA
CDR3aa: ASSLGQNTGELF